One sample yielded the 31 T cell receptor beta chains listed below, sequenced in a study of T-cell memory formation after mild COVID-19. MiXCR, applied by TCRdb to the 5' RACE reads, yields one record per CDR3 protein. Of some 340,000 distinct CDR3 sequences in the sample, under 15% were seen once. What was sequenced was PBMCs or a T cell subset sorted from them (not recorded which). The receptors stem from a man younger than 30 who had mild COVID-19 (a few samples of this study predate the infection). Cell type and time point are not known.

The chain combines TRBV3-1 with TRBJ2-5; D is uncertain. Germline assignment: CDR1 LGHDT and CDR2 YNNKEL (reference sequence). This CDR3 is 13 amino acids long. V was cut by 2 bases and J by 7 bases, with 11 bases left in between. Written as DNA, the CDR3 is TGTGCCAGCAGCCAACGGGCGGTAGGGACCCAGTACTTC. Encoded protein: CASSQRAVGTQYF.

This clonotype was seen a few times. The J gene is TRBJ1-1, the V gene TRBV4-2; perhaps TRBD1 as D (5 bases). The CDR3 extends over 15 amino acids. Germline CDR1 reads LGHNA; CDR2 reads YNFKEQ. V lost 3 bases and J lost 4, with 15 bases in between. The CDR3 DNA follows: TGTGCCAGCAGCCAGCCCCTCAGGGATATCACTGAAGCTTTCTTT. Amino acid sequence: CASSQPLRDITEAFF.

The chain carries TRBV7-9 and TRBJ2-7; TRBD1 matches at 8 bases. The CDR3 totals 14 residues. V was clipped by 3 bases and J by 5 bases; unmatched bases: 6. Germline V gene data show CDR1 as SEHNR and CDR2 as FQNEAQ (reference sequence). The CDR3 DNA reads TGTGCCAGCAGCTTCGGTCAGGGGGCTCACGAGCAGTACTTC. Translation: CASSFGQGAHEQYF.

This chain links TRBV6-6 with TRBJ1-2, with a possible D match to TRBD1 (5 bases). The CDR3 sequence is 13 residues long. Germline V gives CDR1 MNHNY, CDR2 SVGAGI (reference sequence). Trimming left V 4 bases short and J 6 bases short, with 12 bases between. CDR3 coding DNA: TGTGCCAGCAGTTTCGCGGGGGGGGATGGCTACACCTTC. Translating gives CASSFAGGDGYTF.

This clonotype was found a few times. The chain uses TRBV11-2 and TRBJ1-2; possible D gene TRBD1, 6 bases. Trimming took off 5 bases at V and 2 bases at J, with 18 bases between the two ends. Germline CDR1 is SGHAT and CDR2 is FQNNGV. The CDR3 has 16 residues. CDR3 bases: TGTGCCAGCAGCAGCTTAGGAGGACAGAGGAACTATGGCTACACCTTC. This sequence encodes CASSSLGGQRNYGYTF. The full variable domain, its missing parts supplied by reference TRBV11-2 and TRBJ1-2, is EAGVAQSPRYKIIEKRQSVAFWCNPISGHATLYWYQQILGQGPKLLIQFQNNGVVDDSQLPKDRFSAERLKGVDSTLKIQPAKLEDSAVYLCASSSLGGQRNYGYTFGSGTRLTVV.

This clonotype was picked up a small number of times. This sequence joins TRBV20-1 and TRBJ2-3; 11 nucleotides match TRBD2. J gave up 3 bases and V 6 bases, and 14 bases lay outside the gene matches. The CDR3 has 17 residues. CDR1 DFQATT and CDR2 SNEGSKA come from the germline V gene (reference sequence). CDR3 DNA sequence: TGCAGTGCAAATGCCCAAGAGACTAGCGGGGTGACAGATACGCAGTATTTT. Translating it yields CSANAQETSGVTDTQYF.

This clonotype was observed a handful of times. The junction differs from germline at one of its ends, possibly a read error. This rearrangement joins TRBV20-1 to TRBJ2-5, with D perhaps matching TRBD1 (7 bases). The CDR3 is 14 amino acids. The germline CDR1 and CDR2 sequences are DFQATT and SNEGSKA (reference sequence). The chain's CDR3 is CSARGQGGLETQYF. Here the CDR3 DNA reads TGCAGTGCGAGAGGCCAGGGGGGATTGGAGACCCAGTACTTC.

The rearrangement joins TRBV6-2 or TRBV6-3 to TRBJ2-7; the D is unclear. V lost 6 bases and J lost 0, with 15 bases in between. The germline V gene has CDR1 MNHEY and CDR2 SVGEGT. This CDR3 region has 15 residues. The CDR3 DNA is TGTGCCAGCAGCGAGTATCAGGTTAGCTCCTACGAGCAGTACGTC. It specifies CASSEYQVSSYEQYV.

This clonotype was detected only a few times. The V gene is TRBV10-3, the J gene TRBJ2-3; TRBD1 might be the D (5 bases). The V end lost 9 bases, the J end lost 0 bases, and 13 bases lay between the germline ends. The CDR3 covers 14 residues. Germline CDR1 and CDR2: ENHRY and SYGVKD. In DNA form, the CDR3 reads TGTGCCATATCGTGGGGCTCTAGCACAGATACGCAGTATTTT. Protein product: CAISWGSSTDTQYF.

This clonotype appeared many times. The chain recombines TRBV5-1 with TRBJ1-6; perhaps TRBD1 as D (5 bases). This CDR3 is built from 12 residues. Germline V gene data show CDR1 as SGHRS and CDR2 as YFSETQ. With 4 bases removed from V and 8 bases from J, the gap between germline ends came to 7 bases. The CDR3 DNA reads TGCGCCAGCAGCCTAGGGGATTCACCCCTCCACTTT. Translated: CASSLGDSPLHF.

Ten or more counts support this clonotype. V gene TRBV4-3 combines with J gene TRBJ2-2; 7 positions agree with TRBD1. CDR1 and CDR2 (germline): LGHNA, YSLEER. The CDR3 spans 15 residues. Unmatched junction bases numbered 4, after V lost 3 bases and J lost 3 bases. The DNA of the CDR3 is TGCGCCAGCAGCCACCAGGACAGGTACACCGGGGAGCTGTTTTTT. Translating it yields CASSHQDRYTGELFF.

This clonotype turned up a few times. The V gene is TRBV5-6, the J gene TRBJ2-7; no reliable D call. Germline lookup yields CDR1 SGHDT and CDR2 YYEEEE. V lost 3 bases and J 4 bases, leaving 14 bases between the germline ends. This CDR3 is 14 amino acids long. The CDR3: CASSSRIWGYEQYV. The CDR3, as DNA: TGTGCCAGCAGCTCCCGAATTTGGGGATACGAGCAGTACGTC.

This clonotype was counted between two and nine times. The chain's CDR3 is CASSQDRGGLGYTF. CDR3 sequence (DNA): TGCGCCAGCAGCCAAGATCGAGGGGGCCTCGGCTACACCTTC. V and J are TRBV4-3 and TRBJ1-2, with 7 bases lining up with TRBD1. The V gene's germline CDR1 is LGHNA and CDR2 YSLEER. This CDR3 spans 14 amino acids. J gave up 8 bases and V 0 bases, and 6 bases lay outside the gene matches.

The chain is built from TRBV9 and TRBJ2-5; perhaps D is TRBD1 or TRBD2 (5 bases each). Trimming cost V 4 bases and J 3 bases, with 13 bases left between them. CDR3 length: 14 residues. Looked up from germline, CDR1 is SGDLS and CDR2 is YYNGEE. The CDR3: CASSLRDGEETQYF. The CDR3 DNA follows: TGTGCCAGCAGCCTCCGGGACGGAGAAGAGACCCAGTACTTC.

The V and J genes are TRBV20-1 and TRBJ2-3, with 10 bases that match TRBD2. Unmatched junction bases numbered 9, after V lost 3 bases and J lost 0 bases. The germline CDR1 and CDR2 sequences are DFQATT and SNEGSKA (reference sequence). The CDR3 sequence is 17 residues long. The chain's CDR3 is CSASRLAGRISTDTQYF. The CDR3 DNA sequence: TGCAGTGCTAGCCGACTAGCGGGCCGCATTAGCACAGATACGCAGTATTTT.

Only a few counts were recorded for this clonotype. J is TRBJ2-7 and V is TRBV7-2; D is possibly TRBD2 (5 bases). The V and J ends lost 1 base and 4 bases respectively, with 11 bases between them. This CDR3 has 14 amino acids. CDR1 SGHTA and CDR2 FQGNSA come from the germline V gene. CDR3 bases: TGTGCCAGCAGCTTAGAGGCCGGGGAGTACGAGCAGTACTTC. Its protein is CASSLEAGEYEQYF. Combining the CDR3 with reference TRBV7-2 and TRBJ2-7 gives the whole variable domain GAGVSQSPSNKVTEKGKDVELRCDPISGHTALYWYRQSLGQGLEFLIYFQGNSAPDKSGLPSDRFSAERTGGSVSTLTIQRTQQEDSAVYLCASSLEAGEYEQYFGPGTRLTVT.

V gene TRBV10-3 combines with J gene TRBJ1-1; D not resolved. The CDR3 extends over 14 amino acids. V lost 4 bases and J lost 1, with 10 bases in between. The germline CDR1 and CDR2 sequences are ENHRY and SYGVKD. The CDR3: CAISGREGNTEAFF. In DNA form, the CDR3 reads TGTGCCATCAGTGGAAGGGAGGGGAACACTGAAGCTTTCTTT.

This clonotype was found a few times. This sequence joins TRBV12-3 or TRBV12-4 and TRBJ1-4; the D gene is possibly TRBD1 (6 bases). Trimming stripped 5 bases from V and 10 bases from J, with 14 bases between. CDR3 length: 13 amino acids. CDR3: CASSKTGPGKLFF. The CDR3 coding sequence is TGTGCCAGCAGTAAAACAGGGCCCGGAAAACTGTTTTTT.

V is TRBV27 and J is TRBJ2-7, with D hard to call. The CDR3 has 16 residues. V lost 6 bases, J lost 6 bases, and 24 bases lay in between. The germline gives CDR1 MNHEY, CDR2 SMNVEV (reference sequence). The CDR3 DNA reads as TGTGCCAGCAGCACGGCCTTTCGGGCACCCAAGGCCGAGCAGTACGTC. The encoded protein is CASSTAFRAPKAEQYV.

This clonotype was seen more than once but under ten times. V is TRBV29-1 and J is TRBJ1-3; no definite D call. The CDR3 extends over 14 amino acids. V lost 4 bases, J lost 1 base, and 11 bases lay in between. From germline, CDR1 is SQVTM and CDR2 ANQGSEA. The CDR3 is CSVVSMGSGNTIYF. The CDR3 DNA reads as TGCAGCGTTGTATCCATGGGATCTGGAAACACCATATATTTT. The full variable domain, in which reference TRBV29-1 and TRBJ1-3 provide the parts outside the CDR3, is SAVISQKPSRDICQRGTSLTIQCQVDSQVTMMFWYRQQPGQSLTLIATANQGSEATYESGFVIDKFPISRPNLTFSTLTVSNMSPEDSSIYLCSVVSMGSGNTIYFGEGSWLTVV.

The chain joins TRBV7-2 to TRBJ2-3, with D perhaps matching TRBD2 (7 bases). Germline V CDR1 and CDR2: SGHTA, FQGNSA. There are 14 residues in the CDR3. V lost 3 bases and J lost 4, with 11 bases in between. The CDR3 reads CASSFSGGSDTQYF. CDR3 DNA: TGTGCCAGCAGCTTTTCGGGGGGCTCAGATACGCAGTATTTT. The full variable domain, its missing parts supplied by reference TRBV7-2 and TRBJ2-3, is GAGVSQSPSNKVTEKGKDVELRCDPISGHTALYWYRQSLGQGLEFLIYFQGNSAPDKSGLPSDRFSAERTGGSVSTLTIQRTQQEDSAVYLCASSFSGGSDTQYFGPGTRLTVL.

This clonotype was detected only a few times. This chain links TRBV7-2 with TRBJ1-2, with a possible D match to TRBD1 (6 bases). Trimming removed 4 bases at V and 4 bases at J, with 13 bases between. Germline V gives CDR1 SGHTA, CDR2 FQGNSA. The CDR3 runs 14 residues. DNA of the CDR3: TGTGCCAGCAGCTCAGGGGACGGTGGCTATGGCTACACCTTC. It specifies CASSSGDGGYGYTF.

The chain employs TRBV7-2 and TRBJ1-4, with D perhaps TRBD1 (5 bases). In germline, CDR1 is SGHTA, CDR2 FQGNSA. V shed 5 bases and J shed 8 bases, with 18 bases lying between them. The CDR3 is made up of 15 amino acids. The CDR3 here is CASSGYRDPGEKLFF. CDR3 DNA: TGTGCCAGCAGCGGCTACCGGGACCCAGGGGAAAAACTGTTTTTT. The variable domain in full, completed from reference TRBV7-2 and TRBJ1-4, reads GAGVSQSPSNKVTEKGKDVELRCDPISGHTALYWYRQSLGQGLEFLIYFQGNSAPDKSGLPSDRFSAERTGGSVSTLTIQRTQQEDSAVYLCASSGYRDPGEKLFFGSGTQLSVL.

This clonotype was seen only a few times. The chain employs TRBV6-5 and TRBJ1-4, with D possibly TRBD1 on 5 matching bases. Germline loops: CDR1 MNHEY, CDR2 SVGAGI. Trimming removed 0 bases from V and 7 bases from J, with 12 bases in between. This CDR3 has 15 residues. The CDR3 sequence is CASSYSGGNGEKLFF. The CDR3 DNA reads TGTGCCAGCAGTTACTCGGGGGGAAACGGTGAAAAACTGTTTTTT.

The CDR3 DNA sequence: TGCGCCAGCAGCTTGGGCGTTCTTGGGGACAGGGGGTACCTCAACACTGAAGCTTTCTTT. Its translation is CASSLGVLGDRGYLNTEAFF. The J gene is TRBJ1-1, the V gene TRBV5-1; 11 bases match TRBD1. With 0 bases clipped from V and 2 bases from J, the junction kept 15 bases outside the gene matches. The CDR3 covers 20 residues. Germline V gene sequence: CDR1 SGHRS, CDR2 YFSETQ.

There are a few counts of this clonotype. This chain uses TRBV29-1 with TRBJ2-3; maybe TRBD2 (6 bases). Germline V lookup: CDR1 SQVTM, CDR2 ANQGSEA. V was pared by 4 bases and J by 7 bases, with 15 bases between. This CDR3 is built from 13 residues. For the CDR3, the DNA is TGCAGCGTTGTCCCTACCGCGGGAAATACGCAGTATTTT. Its translation is CSVVPTAGNTQYF.

This clonotype has more than one count but fewer than ten. The J gene is TRBJ2-7, the V gene TRBV19; D gene uncertain. Germline CDR1 LNHDA, CDR2 SQIVND (reference sequence). The CDR3 totals 15 residues. The V and J ends lost 3 bases and 3 bases respectively, with 15 bases between them. The CDR3 loop is CASSMATPRIYEQYF. Here the CDR3 DNA reads TGTGCCAGTAGTATGGCGACACCCCGTATCTACGAGCAGTACTTC.

This clonotype was recorded at least ten times. The genes are TRBV12-5 and TRBJ2-1; D possibly matches TRBD1 or TRBD2 (5 bases each). Germline-derived CDR1 and CDR2 are LGHNT and FRNRAP. V lost 6 bases, J lost 3 bases, and 12 bases lay in between. The CDR3 spans 14 residues. The CDR3 DNA is TGTGCTAGTGGGGCCGGGGACCGCTACAATGAGCAGTTCTTC. Protein: CASGAGDRYNEQFF.

The J gene is TRBJ2-1, the V gene TRBV12-3 or TRBV12-4; TRBD2 aligns across 10 bases. The CDR3 has 15 amino acids. Trimming took 0 bases from V and 10 from J; bases not matched to a gene: 6. The CDR3 sequence is CASSLASSGGGEQFF. Written as DNA, the CDR3 is TGTGCCAGCAGTTTAGCGTCTAGCGGGGGTGGGGAGCAGTTCTTC.

This clonotype is a singleton in its sample. The V call is TRBV9, the J call TRBJ1-2, with D perhaps matching TRBD1 (5 bases). The CDR3 loop spans 14 amino acids. V lost 0 bases to trimming and J lost 4 bases, with 10 bases between them. Germline CDR1 is SGDLS and CDR2 is YYNGEE. CDR3 bases: TGTGCCAGCAGCGTAGGCTCAGGGACCTATGGCTACACCTTC. Translating gives CASSVGSGTYGYTF.

This clonotype has just a few counts. The chain couples TRBV6-2 or TRBV6-3 to TRBJ2-5; D is unclear. The CDR3 totals 11 residues. The V end was cut by 6 bases, the J end by 5 bases, with 7 bases between. The germline CDR1 and CDR2 sequences are MNHEY and SVGEGT. This chain's CDR3 is CASRNLETQYF. The CDR3, as DNA: TGTGCCAGCAGGAATCTGGAGACCCAGTACTTC.